This paragraph reports one TCR beta chain. Its specificity is unknown. The data derive from a study of siplizumab effects on memory and regulatory T cells. Mixed lymphocyte reaction cells underwent about six days of coculture at 37°C. Study findings and constraints: Naive T cells were seemingly more diverse than memory cells, and major contributions to the alloresponse seemed to be made by them.

Generated by immunoSEQ multiplex PCR, the TCRdb table keeps only in-frame clones and is missing some. The profile covers about 9,600 clones, with approximately 40% appearing a single time and approximately 12% taken by the ten largest. Germline V gene sequence: CDR1 MDHEN, CDR2 SYDVKM. The V end was cut by 2 bases, the J end by 9 bases, with 10 bases between. The CDR3 has 13 amino acids. This receptor was identified in a human donor in good health; the cells came from an allogeneic mixed lymphocyte reaction. Specimen: CFSE-low (dividing) CD8+ T cells sorted from an allogeneic mixed lymphocyte reaction. V and J are TRBV28 and TRBJ2-2; the D is unclear. The CDR3 sequence is CASSLGPSRELFF. The CDR3 region has the DNA TGTGCCAGCAGTTTAGGGCCTTCCAGGGAGCTGTTTTTT.